This T cell receptor (beta chain) was captured in a study of T cells in localized non-small cell lung cancer. Germline V gene lookup returns CDR1 MNHEY and CDR2 SVGAGI. CDR3 length: 15 amino acids. Trimming removed 7 bases from V and 5 bases from J; junction bases left unmatched: 6. The data were produced by immunoSEQ multiplex PCR, yet TCRdb's version contains in-frame clones alone and is incomplete. The sample consists of some 22,000 clones, about 88% of them appearing once. The chain couples TRBV6-5 to TRBJ2-5, with 14 bases that match TRBD2. The receptor was isolated from a male donor older than 55 with stage I squamous cell lung carcinoma. Sequences were derived from peripheral blood, sampled before any cancer treatment. CDR3 in amino acids: CASMGLAGVYETQYF. The CDR3 nucleotides are TGTGCCAGCATGGGACTAGCGGGAGTTTACGAGACCCAGTACTTC.